The 5 T cell receptor beta chains below were found in one sample sequenced in a study of blood T cell repertoires in COVID-19. Measured with immunoSEQ multiplex PCR; TCRdb has only the in-frame clones, and not every one. The sample gives 30,000 to 50,000 clones, 80% of which show up once; more than 35% is in the top ten. Sequenced input: peripheral blood. The receptors here all came from an elderly man with active or convalescent COVID-19.

This clone was seen a single time. The chain uses TRBV27 and TRBJ2-5; weak D call: TRBD2 (6 bases). Trimming stripped 1 base from V and 1 base from J, with 7 bases between. Germline V lookup: CDR1 MNHEY, CDR2 SMNVEV (reference sequence). The CDR3 length is 14 residues. The CDR3 protein is CASSLWGVQETQYF. CDR3 DNA sequence: TGTGCCAGCAGTTTATGGGGGGTCCAAGAGACCCAGTACTTC.

CDR3 DNA sequence: TGTGCCAGCAGTTTAGCGGGCGGAGTGGAGCAGTACTTC. This gives the protein CASSLAGGVEQYF. This chain links TRBV27 with TRBJ2-7; tentatively, D is TRBD2 (5 bases). CDR1 is MNHEY and CDR2 is SMNVEV in the germline V gene (reference sequence). The CDR3 contains 13 residues. The germline V and J ends were trimmed by 2 bases and 7 bases, with 12 bases remaining between them.

The chain carries TRBV5-1 and TRBJ1-6, with D perhaps matching TRBD1 (6 bases). Per the germline V gene, CDR1 is SGHRS and CDR2 is YFSETQ. The CDR3 is made up of 14 amino acids. V shed 1 base and J shed 8 bases, with 10 bases lying between them. The CDR3 sequence is CASSLYNRDSPLHF. The CDR3 coding sequence is TGCGCCAGCAGCTTGTATAACAGGGATTCACCCCTCCACTTT. The full variable domain, rest sourced from reference TRBV5-1 and TRBJ1-6, is KAGVTQTPRYLIKTRGQQVTLSCSPISGHRSVSWYQQTPGQGLQFLFEYFSETQRNKGNFPGRFSGRQFSNSRSEMNVSTLELGDSALYLCASSLYNRDSPLHFGNGTRLTVT.

This clone has a single count. J is TRBJ2-1 and V is TRBV9; unclear D gene. The length of the CDR3 is 12 residues. The V end lost 3 bases, the J end lost 6 bases, and 7 bases lay between the germline ends. Germline-derived CDR1 and CDR2 are SGDLS and YYNGEE. CDR3: CASSGPFNEQFF. The CDR3 DNA follows: TGTGCCAGCAGCGGGCCCTTCAATGAGCAGTTCTTC.

V and J are TRBV19 and TRBJ2-1, with D possibly being TRBD2 (6 bases). V shed 3 bases and J shed 10 bases, with 13 bases lying between them. Germline CDR1 and CDR2: LNHDA and SQIVND (reference sequence). This CDR3 is built from 13 residues. The CDR3 nucleotides are TGTGCCAGTAGTATCATGGTCGGGAGCGAGCAGTTCTTC. Protein product: CASSIMVGSEQFF.